The 6 T cell receptor beta chains below all came from one sample that was sequenced in a study of graft-versus-host responses after intestinal transplantation. Produced via immunoSEQ multiplex PCR; TCRdb's table is partial and in-frame only. Of some 40,000 clones in the sample, over 90% are singletons; the top ten hold roughly a fifth. These receptors' antigens are unknown. The sample in question was unstimulated CD8+ T cells sorted from spleen or lymph node cells, obtained before transplant. The receptors were gathered from a human donor who was the organ donor for an intestinal transplant.

This chain links TRBV5-1 with TRBJ2-5; D gene uncertain. Per germline, CDR1 SGHRS and CDR2 YFSETQ. This CDR3 spans 15 amino acids. V was clipped by 3 bases and J by 1 base, with 13 bases between them. CDR3 nucleotide sequence: TGCGCCAGCAGCTCGGGCGAAGTAAGCCAAGAGACCCAGTACTTC. Its translation: CASSSGEVSQETQYF.

The rearrangement uses TRBV19 and TRBJ2-7; D not certain. Looked up from germline, CDR1 is LNHDA and CDR2 is SQIVND (reference sequence). The CDR3 spans 14 residues. Trimming removed 6 bases from V and 2 bases from J, with 14 bases in between. This CDR3 is CASSPWGMTYEQYF. CDR3 bases: TGTGCCAGTAGCCCCTGGGGTATGACCTACGAGCAGTACTTC. Combining the CDR3 with reference TRBV19 and TRBJ2-7 gives the whole variable domain DGGITQSPKYLFRKEGQNVTLSCEQNLNHDAMYWYRQDPGQGLRLIYYSQIVNDFQKGDIAEGYSVSREKKESFPLTVTSAQKNPTAFYLCASSPWGMTYEQYFGPGTRLTVT.

The CDR3 DNA sequence: TGTGCCAGCAGTTTATTTCCGCCCTTTGACAGGGCCAACACCGGGGAGCTGTTTTTT. Translation: CASSLFPPFDRANTGELFF. The V gene is TRBV27, the J gene TRBJ2-2; 7 bases fit TRBD1. The junction had 13 bases not matched to a gene; V was cut back by 1 base and J by 2 bases. The CDR3 has 19 residues. From germline, CDR1 is MNHEY and CDR2 SMNVEV (reference sequence).

The chain employs TRBV6-1 and TRBJ2-2, with TRBD2 matching over 16 bases. This CDR3 has 18 amino acids. V lost 3 bases and J lost 6; bases outside the gene matches: 7. CDR1 is MNHNS, CDR2 SASEGT, per germline. The CDR3 nucleotides are TGTGCCAGCAGTGAGGGACTAGCGGGAGGGATTTACGCCGGGGAGCTGTTTTTT. Translated, it gives CASSEGLAGGIYAGELFF.

The CDR3 here is CASSYQGVERIFGQYF. For the CDR3, the DNA is TGTGCCAGCAGTTACCAGGGGGTAGAGCGGATATTCGGGCAGTATTTT. The chain employs TRBV6-6 and TRBJ2-3, with 7 nucleotides matching TRBD1. V dropped 2 bases and J dropped 11; count of bases not matched to a gene: 16. CDR1 and CDR2 (germline): MNHNY, SVGAGI (reference sequence). The length of the CDR3 is 16 residues.

This chain joins TRBV5-1 and TRBJ2-3; 9 bases are shared with TRBD2. Germline trimming cut 0 bases from V and 5 bases from J; bases unmatched to any gene: 7. The CDR3 runs 16 residues. In germline, CDR1 is SGHRS, CDR2 YFSETQ. The CDR3 loop is CASSLAGLAGRDTQYF. The CDR3 region has the DNA TGCGCCAGCAGCTTGGCCGGGCTAGCGGGACGAGATACGCAGTATTTT.